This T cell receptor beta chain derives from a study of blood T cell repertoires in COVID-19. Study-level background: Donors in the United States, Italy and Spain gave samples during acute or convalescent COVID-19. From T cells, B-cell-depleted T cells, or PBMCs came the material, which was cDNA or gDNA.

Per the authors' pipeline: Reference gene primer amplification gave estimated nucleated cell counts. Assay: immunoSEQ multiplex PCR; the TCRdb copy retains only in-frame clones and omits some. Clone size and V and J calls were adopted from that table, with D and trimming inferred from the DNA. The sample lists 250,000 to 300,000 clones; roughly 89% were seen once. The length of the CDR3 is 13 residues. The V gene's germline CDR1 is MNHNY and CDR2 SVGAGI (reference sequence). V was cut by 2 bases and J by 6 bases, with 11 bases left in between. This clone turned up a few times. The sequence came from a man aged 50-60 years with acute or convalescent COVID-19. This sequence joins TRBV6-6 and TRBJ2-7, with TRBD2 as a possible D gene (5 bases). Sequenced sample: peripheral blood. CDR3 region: CASSYRGRPEQYF. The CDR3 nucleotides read TGTGCCAGCAGTTACCGCGGGCGTCCCGAGCAGTACTTC.